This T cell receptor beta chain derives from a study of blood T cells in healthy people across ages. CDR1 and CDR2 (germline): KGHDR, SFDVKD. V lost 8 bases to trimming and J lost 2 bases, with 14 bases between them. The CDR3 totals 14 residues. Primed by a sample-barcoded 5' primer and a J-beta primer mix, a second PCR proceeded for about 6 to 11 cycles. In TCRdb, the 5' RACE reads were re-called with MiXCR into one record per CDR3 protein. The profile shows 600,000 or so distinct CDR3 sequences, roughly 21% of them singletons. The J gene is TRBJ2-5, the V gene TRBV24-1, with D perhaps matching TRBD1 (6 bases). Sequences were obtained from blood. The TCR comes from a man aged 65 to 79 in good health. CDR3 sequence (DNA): TGTGCCACCACTCCTGGGGGCGGACAAGAGACCCAGTACTTC. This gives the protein CATTPGGGQETQYF.